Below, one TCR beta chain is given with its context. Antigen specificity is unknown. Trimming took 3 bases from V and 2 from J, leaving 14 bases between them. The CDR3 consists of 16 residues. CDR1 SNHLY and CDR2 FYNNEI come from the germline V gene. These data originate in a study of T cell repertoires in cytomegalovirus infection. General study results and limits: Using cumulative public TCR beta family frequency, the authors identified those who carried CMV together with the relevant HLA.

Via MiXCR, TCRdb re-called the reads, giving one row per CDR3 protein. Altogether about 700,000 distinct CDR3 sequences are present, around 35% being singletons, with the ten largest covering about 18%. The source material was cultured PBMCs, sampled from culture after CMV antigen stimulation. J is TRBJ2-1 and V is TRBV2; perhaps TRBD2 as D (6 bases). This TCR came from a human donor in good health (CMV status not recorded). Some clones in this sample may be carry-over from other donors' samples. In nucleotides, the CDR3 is TGTGCCAGCAGTGAGAGAGGGACTTTAACCTACAATGAGCAGTTCTTC. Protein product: CASSERGTLTYNEQFF.